The clone carrying this T cell receptor beta chain appeared a single time. The PCR contained 60 Vbeta and 13 Jbeta primers. The data were produced by immunoSEQ multiplex PCR, yet TCRdb's version contains in-frame clones alone and is incomplete. The table lists some 130,000 clones, around four fifths of them singletons. This sample is part of a study of cytomegalovirus exposure and HLA in healthy donors. Germline loops: CDR1 MDHEN, CDR2 SYDVKM. The V end was cut by 7 bases, the J end by 2 bases, with 21 bases between. CDR3 size: 16 residues. The chain links TRBV28 to TRBJ2-7; D may be TRBD1 (7 bases). The sample was PBMCs. This receptor was taken from a female donor in good health and CMV-seronegative. The CDR3 DNA reads as TGTGCCAGCAACCCACAGGGGACTTTATTAACCTACGAGCAGTACTTC. Translation gives CASNPQGTLLTYEQYF. Full variable domain (missing parts from reference TRBV28 and TRBJ2-7): DVKVTQSSRYLVKRTGEKVFLECVQDMDHENMFWYRQDPGLGLRLIYFSYDVKMKEKGDIPEGYSVSREKKERFSLILESASTNQTSMYLCASNPQGTLLTYEQYFGPGTRLTVT.